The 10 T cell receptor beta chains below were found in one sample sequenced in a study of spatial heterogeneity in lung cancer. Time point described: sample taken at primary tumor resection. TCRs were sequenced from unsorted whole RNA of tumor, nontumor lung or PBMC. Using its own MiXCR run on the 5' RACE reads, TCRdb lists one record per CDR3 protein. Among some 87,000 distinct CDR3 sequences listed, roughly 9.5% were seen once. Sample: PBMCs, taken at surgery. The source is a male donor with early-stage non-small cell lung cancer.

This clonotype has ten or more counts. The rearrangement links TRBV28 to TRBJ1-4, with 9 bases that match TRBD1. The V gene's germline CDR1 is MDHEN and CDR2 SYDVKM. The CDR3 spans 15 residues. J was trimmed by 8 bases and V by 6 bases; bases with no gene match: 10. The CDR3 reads CASRTTGGEGEKLFF. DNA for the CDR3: TGTGCCAGCAGGACCACAGGGGGCGAGGGCGAAAAACTGTTTTTT.

CDR3 region: CASSSWGGTEAFF. As DNA, the CDR3 is TGTGCCAGCAGTAGTTGGGGCGGTACTGAAGCTTTCTTT. This sequence joins TRBV6-2 or TRBV6-3 and TRBJ1-1; perhaps TRBD1 as D (5 bases). CDR1 MNHEY and CDR2 SVGEGT come from the germline V gene. CDR3 length equals 13 residues. The ends were cut back, 5 bases at V and 5 bases at J, with 12 bases in the middle.

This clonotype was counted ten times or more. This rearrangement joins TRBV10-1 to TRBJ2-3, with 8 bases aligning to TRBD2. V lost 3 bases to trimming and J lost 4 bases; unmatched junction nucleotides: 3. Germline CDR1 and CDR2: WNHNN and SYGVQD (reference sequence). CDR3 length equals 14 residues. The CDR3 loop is CASSEAGVPDTQYF. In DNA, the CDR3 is TGCGCCAGCAGTGAAGCGGGAGTCCCAGATACGCAGTATTTT.

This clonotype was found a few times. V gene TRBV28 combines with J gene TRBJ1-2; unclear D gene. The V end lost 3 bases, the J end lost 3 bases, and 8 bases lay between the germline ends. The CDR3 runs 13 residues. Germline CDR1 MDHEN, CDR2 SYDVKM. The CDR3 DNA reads TGTGCCAGCAGTTTGGTCACGGACTATGGCTACACCTTC. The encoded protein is CASSLVTDYGYTF.

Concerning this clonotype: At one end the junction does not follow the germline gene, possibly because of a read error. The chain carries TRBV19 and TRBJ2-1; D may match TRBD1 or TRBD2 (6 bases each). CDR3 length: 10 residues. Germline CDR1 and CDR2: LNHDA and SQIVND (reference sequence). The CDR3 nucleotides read TGTGCCGGGGGGCGTTACCGGGTGGACTTC. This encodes CAGGRYRVDF.

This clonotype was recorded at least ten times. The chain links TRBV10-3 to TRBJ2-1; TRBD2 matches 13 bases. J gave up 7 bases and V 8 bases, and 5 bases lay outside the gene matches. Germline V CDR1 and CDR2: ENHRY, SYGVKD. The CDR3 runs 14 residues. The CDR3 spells CAIGTSGVGNEQFF. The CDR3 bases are TGTGCCATCGGGACTAGCGGGGTGGGGAATGAGCAGTTCTTC.

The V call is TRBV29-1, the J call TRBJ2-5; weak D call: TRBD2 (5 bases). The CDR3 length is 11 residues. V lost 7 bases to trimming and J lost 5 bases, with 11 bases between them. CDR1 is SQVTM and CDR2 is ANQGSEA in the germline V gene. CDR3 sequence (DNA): TGCAGCGCACATCGAGGGGAGACCCAGTACTTC. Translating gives CSAHRGETQYF.

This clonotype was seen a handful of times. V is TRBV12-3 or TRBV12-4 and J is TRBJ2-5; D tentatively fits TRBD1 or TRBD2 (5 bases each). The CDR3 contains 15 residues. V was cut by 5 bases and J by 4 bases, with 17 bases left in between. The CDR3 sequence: CASSTGTRRRETQYF. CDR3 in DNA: TGTGCCAGCAGTACCGGGACCCGGCGCAGAGAGACCCAGTACTTC.

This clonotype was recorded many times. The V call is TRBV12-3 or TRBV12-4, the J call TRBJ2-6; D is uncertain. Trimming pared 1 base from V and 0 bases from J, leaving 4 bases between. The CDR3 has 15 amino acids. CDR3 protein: CASSLESSGANVLTF. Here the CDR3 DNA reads TGTGCCAGCAGTTTAGAGAGCTCTGGGGCCAACGTCCTGACTTTC.

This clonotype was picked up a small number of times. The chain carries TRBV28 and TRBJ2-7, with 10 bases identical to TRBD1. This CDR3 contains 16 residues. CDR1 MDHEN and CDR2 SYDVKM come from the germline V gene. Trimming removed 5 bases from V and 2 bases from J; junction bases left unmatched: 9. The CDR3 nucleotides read TGTGCCAGCAGTGCCGCCACGGGACAGGGGACCTACGAGCAGTACTTC. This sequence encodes CASSAATGQGTYEQYF. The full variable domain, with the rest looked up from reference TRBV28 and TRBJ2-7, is DVKVTQSSRYLVKRTGEKVFLECVQDMDHENMFWYRQDPGLGLRLIYFSYDVKMKEKGDIPEGYSVSREKKERFSLILESASTNQTSMYLCASSAATGQGTYEQYFGPGTRLTVT.